This T cell receptor beta chain was documented in a study of human T cells and chemical hapten exposure. About the research overall: The sensitizer, 2% DPC, was used on roughly 2 cm by roughly 2 cm of upper inner arm skin. Throughout the approximately 25-week study, diphenylcyclopropenone was applied weekly to the patients' scalps.

The study used a library that attached unique molecular identifiers to individual cDNA molecules. TCRdb reprocessed the RACE reads via MiXCR and lists one record per CDR3 protein. The profile covers about 110,000 distinct CDR3 sequences, with 9.2% appearing a single time and around 3% taken by the ten largest. Time point defined: patch test 2, 6 weeks after DPC sensitization. Treatment here: therapeutic diphenylcyclopropenone sensitization with weekly scalp DPC. The CDR3 extends over 14 amino acids. Germline V gene data show CDR1 as SGHVS and CDR2 as FNYEAQ. Trimming took 10 bases from V and 2 from J; bases not matched to a gene: 8.

The source of this sequence is a woman aged 40 to 55 with alopecia areata. Some clones in this sample may be carry-over from other donors' samples. Here the sequenced sample was whole blood, taken in connection with sensitization to the hapten diphenylcyclopropenone (DPC). The chain carries TRBV7-6 and TRBJ2-5; the match to TRBD2 covers 9 bases. The CDR3 reads CANSRRGGQETQYF. Written as DNA, the CDR3 is TGTGCCAACAGTCGGCGGGGGGGTCAAGAGACCCAGTACTTC.